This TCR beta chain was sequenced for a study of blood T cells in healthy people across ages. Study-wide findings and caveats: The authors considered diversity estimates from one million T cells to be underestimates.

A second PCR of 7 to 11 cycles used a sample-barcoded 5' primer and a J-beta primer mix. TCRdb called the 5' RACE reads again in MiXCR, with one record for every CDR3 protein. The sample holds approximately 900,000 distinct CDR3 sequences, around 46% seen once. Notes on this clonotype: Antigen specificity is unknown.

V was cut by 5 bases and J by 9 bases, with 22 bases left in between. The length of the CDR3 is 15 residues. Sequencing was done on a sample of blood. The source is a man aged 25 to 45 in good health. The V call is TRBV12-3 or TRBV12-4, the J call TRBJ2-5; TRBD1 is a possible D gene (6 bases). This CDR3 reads CASSVSTGYQDPQYF. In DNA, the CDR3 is TGTGCCAGCAGTGTATCAACAGGGTACCAAGACCCCCAGTACTTC.